This T cell receptor beta chain stems from a study of blood T cell repertoires in COVID-19. Data came from immunoSEQ multiplex PCR; TCRdb stores just in-frame clones and leaves some out. The sample carries some 80,000 clones, 75% to 90% recorded once. The CDR3 totals 16 residues. CDR1 SGHNT and CDR2 YENEEA come from the germline V gene. The V and J ends lost 0 bases and 3 bases, in that order; junction bases with no gene match: 3. The gene calls are TRBV11-3 and TRBJ2-3; 10 bases agree with TRBD1. The sequenced material came from peripheral blood. The receptor comes from a woman between 35 and 50 years old with active or convalescent COVID-19. The DNA for the CDR3 is TGTGCCAGCAGCTTAGATGGGGACAGGGGTACAGATACGCAGTATTTT. Translation gives CASSLDGDRGTDTQYF.